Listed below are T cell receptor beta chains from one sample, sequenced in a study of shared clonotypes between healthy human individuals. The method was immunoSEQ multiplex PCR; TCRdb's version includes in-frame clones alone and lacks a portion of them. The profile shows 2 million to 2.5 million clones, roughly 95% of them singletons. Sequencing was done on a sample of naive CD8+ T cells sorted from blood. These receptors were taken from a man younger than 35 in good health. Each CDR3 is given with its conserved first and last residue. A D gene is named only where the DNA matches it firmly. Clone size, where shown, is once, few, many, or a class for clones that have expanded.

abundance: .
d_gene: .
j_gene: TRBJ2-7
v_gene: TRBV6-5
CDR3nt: TGTGCCAGCAGTTACTCTGTCCTCTACGAGCAGTACTTC
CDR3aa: CASSYSVLYEQYF

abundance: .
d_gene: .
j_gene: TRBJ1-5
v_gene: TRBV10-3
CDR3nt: TGTGCCATCAGTGAAGAGAATAGCAATCAGCCCCAGCATTTT
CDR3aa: CAISEENSNQPQHF

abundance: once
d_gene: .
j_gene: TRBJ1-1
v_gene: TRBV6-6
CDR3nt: TGTGCCAGCAGTTCGACAGACCGATCCACTGAAGCTTTCTTT
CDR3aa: CASSSTDRSTEAFF

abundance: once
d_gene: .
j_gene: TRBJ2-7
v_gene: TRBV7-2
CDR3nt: TGTGCCAGCAGCTTCCCGGGACCATACCTCGGTGAGCAGTACTTC
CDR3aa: CASSFPGPYLGEQYF

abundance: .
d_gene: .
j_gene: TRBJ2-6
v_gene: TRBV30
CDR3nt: TGTGCCTGGAGTGAGGGGTCCTCTGGGGCCAACGTCCTGACTTTC
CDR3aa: CAWSEGSSGANVLTF

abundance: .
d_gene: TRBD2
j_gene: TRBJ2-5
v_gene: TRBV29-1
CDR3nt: TGCAGCGTTGAAGCAGCGGGGATTTTGTTCGAGACCCAGTACTTC
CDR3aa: CSVEAAGILFETQYF

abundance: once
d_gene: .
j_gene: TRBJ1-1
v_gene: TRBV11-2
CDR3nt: TGTGCCAGCACTTCCGGGGGCCCTGAAGCTTTCTTT
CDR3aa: CASTSGGPEAFF

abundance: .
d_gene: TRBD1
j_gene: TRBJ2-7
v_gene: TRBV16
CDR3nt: TGTGCCAGCAGCCAGCTCACCCGGGACAGGAAGACCTACGAGCAGTACTTC
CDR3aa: CASSQLTRDRKTYEQYF

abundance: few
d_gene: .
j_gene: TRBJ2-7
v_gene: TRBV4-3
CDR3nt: TGCGCCAGCAGCCAAGATTGGGGGTACGAGCAGTACTTC
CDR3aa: CASSQDWGYEQYF

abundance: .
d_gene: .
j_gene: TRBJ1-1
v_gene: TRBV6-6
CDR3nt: TGTGCCAGCACCTATGGATTAGAGAACACTGAAGCTTTCTTT
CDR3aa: CASTYGLENTEAFF

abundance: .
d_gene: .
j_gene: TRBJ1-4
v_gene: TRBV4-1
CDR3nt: TGCGCCAGCAGCCCATCAACGCTGGGGGTCTCTAATGAAAAACTGTTTTTT
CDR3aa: CASSPSTLGVSNEKLFF

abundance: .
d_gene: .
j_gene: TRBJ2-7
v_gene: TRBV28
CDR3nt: TGTGCCAGCAGTTTATACAGATTGGGCGAGCAGTACTTC
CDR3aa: CASSLYRLGEQYF

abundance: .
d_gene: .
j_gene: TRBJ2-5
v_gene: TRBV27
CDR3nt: TGTGCCAGCAGCGCTTGGGCCGGTGAAGAGACCCAGTACTTC
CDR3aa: CASSAWAGEETQYF

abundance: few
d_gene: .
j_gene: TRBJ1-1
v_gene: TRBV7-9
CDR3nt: TGTGCCAGCAGGTCTGAGGACGGTGAAGCTTTCTTT
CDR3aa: CASRSEDGEAFF

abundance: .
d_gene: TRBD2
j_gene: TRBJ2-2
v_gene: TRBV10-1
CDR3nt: TGCGCCAGCTCAAACAATTGGGGTAGCGGGGCCGGGGAGCTGTTTTTT
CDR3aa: CASSNNWGSGAGELFF

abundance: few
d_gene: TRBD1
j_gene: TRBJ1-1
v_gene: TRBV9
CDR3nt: TGTGCCAGCAGCGAACAGGGGGCTTTCGACTCGACGAACTCTGAAGCTTTCTTT
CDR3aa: CASSEQGAFDSTNSEAFF

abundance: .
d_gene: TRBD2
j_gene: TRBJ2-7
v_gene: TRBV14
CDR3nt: TGTGCCAGCAGCCCAGGTCCAGGGACTAGCGGCTACGAGCAGTACTTC
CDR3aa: CASSPGPGTSGYEQYF

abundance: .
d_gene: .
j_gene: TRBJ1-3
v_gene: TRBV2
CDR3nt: TGTGCCAGCAGTGAAGCGCCATGGGGCGCTGGAAACACCATATATTTT
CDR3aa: CASSEAPWGAGNTIYF

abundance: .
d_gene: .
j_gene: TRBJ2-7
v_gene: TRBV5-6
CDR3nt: TGTGCCAGCAGCTTTATGGGGGGGCCCTCGGACGAGCAGTACTTC
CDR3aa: CASSFMGGPSDEQYF

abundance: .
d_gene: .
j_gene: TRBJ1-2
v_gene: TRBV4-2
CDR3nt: TGTGCCAGCAGCCAAGACTTTCAGACAGCCGTCTATGGCTACACCTTC
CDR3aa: CASSQDFQTAVYGYTF

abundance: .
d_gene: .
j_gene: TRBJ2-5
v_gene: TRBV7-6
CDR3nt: TGTGCCAGCAGCTTACGCGCGGGCGAGACCCAGTACTTC
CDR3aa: CASSLRAGETQYF

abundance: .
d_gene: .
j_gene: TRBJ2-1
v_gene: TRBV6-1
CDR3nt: TGTGCCAGTTCCAAGTCTGGCCTGAGTAGAGAGCAGTTCTTC
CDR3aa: CASSKSGLSREQFF

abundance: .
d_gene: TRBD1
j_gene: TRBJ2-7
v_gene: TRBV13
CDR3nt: TGTGCCAGCAGCCTTCGGGACAGCGCCTACGAGCAGTACTTC
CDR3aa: CASSLRDSAYEQYF

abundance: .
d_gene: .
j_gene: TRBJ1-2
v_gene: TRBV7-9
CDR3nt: TGTGCCAGCAGCTTAGGGGATTATGGCTACACCTTC
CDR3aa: CASSLGDYGYTF

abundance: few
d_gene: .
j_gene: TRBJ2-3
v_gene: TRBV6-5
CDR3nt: TGTGCCAGCACCCTCTCTAGGACCACAGATACGCAGTATTTT
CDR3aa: CASTLSRTTDTQYF

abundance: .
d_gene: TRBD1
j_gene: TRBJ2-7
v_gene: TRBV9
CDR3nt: TGTGCCAGCAGCGACCCCCGGACAGGCGCGACCTACGAGCAGTACTTC
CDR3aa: CASSDPRTGATYEQYF

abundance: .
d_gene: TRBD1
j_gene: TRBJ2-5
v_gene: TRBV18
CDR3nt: TGTGCCAGCTCACCATGGGACAGACAAGAGACCCAGTACTTC
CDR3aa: CASSPWDRQETQYF

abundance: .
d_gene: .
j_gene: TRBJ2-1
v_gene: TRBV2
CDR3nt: TGTGCCAGCAGCGCCGGGACCCCGAACTACAATGAGCAGTTCTTC
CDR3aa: CASSAGTPNYNEQFF

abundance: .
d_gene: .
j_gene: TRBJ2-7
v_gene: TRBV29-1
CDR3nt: TGCAGCGTCCCTGGACAGAACCACTACGAGCAGTACTTC
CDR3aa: CSVPGQNHYEQYF